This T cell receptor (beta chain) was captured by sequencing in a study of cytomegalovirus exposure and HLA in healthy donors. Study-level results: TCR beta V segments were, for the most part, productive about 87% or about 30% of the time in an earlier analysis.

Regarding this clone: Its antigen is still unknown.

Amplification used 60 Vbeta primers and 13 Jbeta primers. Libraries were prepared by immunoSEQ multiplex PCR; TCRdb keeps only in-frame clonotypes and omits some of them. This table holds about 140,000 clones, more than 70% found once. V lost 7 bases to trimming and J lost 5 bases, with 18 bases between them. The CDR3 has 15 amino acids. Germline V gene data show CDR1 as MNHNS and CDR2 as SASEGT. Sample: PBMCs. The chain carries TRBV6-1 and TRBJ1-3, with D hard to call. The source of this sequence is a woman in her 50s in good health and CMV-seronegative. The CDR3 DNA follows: TGTGCCAGCAAACGGGATTGGGATACCAGAAACACCATATATTTT. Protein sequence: CASKRDWDTRNTIYF.